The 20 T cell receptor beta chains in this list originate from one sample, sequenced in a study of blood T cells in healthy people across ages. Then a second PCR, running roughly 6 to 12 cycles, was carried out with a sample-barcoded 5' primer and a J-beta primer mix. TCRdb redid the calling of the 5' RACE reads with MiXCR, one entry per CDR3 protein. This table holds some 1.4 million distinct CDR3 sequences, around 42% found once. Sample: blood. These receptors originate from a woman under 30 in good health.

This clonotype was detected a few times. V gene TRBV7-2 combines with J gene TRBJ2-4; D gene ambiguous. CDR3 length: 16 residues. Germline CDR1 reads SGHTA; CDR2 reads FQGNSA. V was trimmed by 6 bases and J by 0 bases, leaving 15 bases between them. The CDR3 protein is CASSSALSLAKNIQYF. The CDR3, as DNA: TGTGCCAGCAGTTCGGCTCTTTCTCTAGCCAAAAACATTCAGTACTTC. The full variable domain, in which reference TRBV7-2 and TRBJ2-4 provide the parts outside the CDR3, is GAGVSQSPSNKVTEKGKDVELRCDPISGHTALYWYRQSLGQGLEFLIYFQGNSAPDKSGLPSDRFSAERTGGSVSTLTIQRTQQEDSAVYLCASSSALSLAKNIQYFGAGTRLSVL.

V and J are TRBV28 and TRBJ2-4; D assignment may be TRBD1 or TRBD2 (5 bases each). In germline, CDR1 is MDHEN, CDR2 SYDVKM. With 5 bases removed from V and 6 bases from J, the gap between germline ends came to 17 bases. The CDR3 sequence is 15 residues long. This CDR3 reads CASSAPGNAGNIQYF. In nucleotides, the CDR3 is TGTGCCAGCAGTGCCCCAGGGAACGCGGGAAACATTCAGTACTTC. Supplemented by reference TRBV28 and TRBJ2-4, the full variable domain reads DVKVTQSSRYLVKRTGEKVFLECVQDMDHENMFWYRQDPGLGLRLIYFSYDVKMKEKGDIPEGYSVSREKKERFSLILESASTNQTSMYLCASSAPGNAGNIQYFGAGTRLSVL.

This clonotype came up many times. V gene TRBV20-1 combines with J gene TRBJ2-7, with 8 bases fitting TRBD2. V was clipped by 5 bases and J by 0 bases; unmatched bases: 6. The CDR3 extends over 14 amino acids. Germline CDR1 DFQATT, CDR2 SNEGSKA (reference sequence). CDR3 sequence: CSALSGALSYEQYF. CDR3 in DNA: TGCAGTGCTCTTAGCGGGGCCCTCTCCTACGAGCAGTACTTC.

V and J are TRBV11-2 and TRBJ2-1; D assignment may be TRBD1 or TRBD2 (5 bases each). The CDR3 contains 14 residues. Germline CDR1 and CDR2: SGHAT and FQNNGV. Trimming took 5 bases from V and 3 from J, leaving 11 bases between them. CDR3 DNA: TGTGCCAGCAGCACCCGGGACCGCTACAATGAGCAGTTCTTC. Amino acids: CASSTRDRYNEQFF.

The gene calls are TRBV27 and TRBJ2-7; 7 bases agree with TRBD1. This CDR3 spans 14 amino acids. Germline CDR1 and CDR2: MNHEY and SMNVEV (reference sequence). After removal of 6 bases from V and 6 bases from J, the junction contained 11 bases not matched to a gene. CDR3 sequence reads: CASSRGGFFTEQYF. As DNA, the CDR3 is TGTGCCAGCAGCCGAGGGGGCTTCTTTACCGAGCAGTACTTC.

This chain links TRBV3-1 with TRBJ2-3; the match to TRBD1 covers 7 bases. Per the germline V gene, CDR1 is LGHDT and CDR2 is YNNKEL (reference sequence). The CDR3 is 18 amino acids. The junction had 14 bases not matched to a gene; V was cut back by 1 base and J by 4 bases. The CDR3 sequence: CASSQVLGYWQGADTQYF. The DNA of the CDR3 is TGTGCCAGCAGCCAAGTTTTAGGATACTGGCAGGGGGCAGATACGCAGTATTTT.

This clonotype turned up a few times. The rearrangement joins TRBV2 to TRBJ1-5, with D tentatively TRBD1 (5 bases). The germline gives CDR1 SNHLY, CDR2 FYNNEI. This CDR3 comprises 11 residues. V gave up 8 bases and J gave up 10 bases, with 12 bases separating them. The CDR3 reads CASGAAEPQHF. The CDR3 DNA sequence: TGTGCCAGCGGGGCCGCTGAACCCCAGCATTTT.

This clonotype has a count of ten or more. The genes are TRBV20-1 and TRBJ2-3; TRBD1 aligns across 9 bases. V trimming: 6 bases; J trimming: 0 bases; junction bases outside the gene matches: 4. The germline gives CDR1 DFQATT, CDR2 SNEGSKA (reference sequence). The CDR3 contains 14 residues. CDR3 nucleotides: TGCAGTGCGCAACAGGGGGCGAGCACAGATACGCAGTATTTT. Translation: CSAQQGASTDTQYF.

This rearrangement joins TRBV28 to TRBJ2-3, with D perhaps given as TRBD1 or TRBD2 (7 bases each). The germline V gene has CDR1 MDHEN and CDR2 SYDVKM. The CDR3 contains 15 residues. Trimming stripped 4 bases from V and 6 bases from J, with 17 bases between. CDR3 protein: CASSSGLGGVDTQYF. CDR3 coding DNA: TGTGCCAGCAGTTCCGGACTAGGGGGCGTCGATACGCAGTATTTT. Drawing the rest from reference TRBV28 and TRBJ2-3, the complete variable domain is DVKVTQSSRYLVKRTGEKVFLECVQDMDHENMFWYRQDPGLGLRLIYFSYDVKMKEKGDIPEGYSVSREKKERFSLILESASTNQTSMYLCASSSGLGGVDTQYFGPGTRLTVL.

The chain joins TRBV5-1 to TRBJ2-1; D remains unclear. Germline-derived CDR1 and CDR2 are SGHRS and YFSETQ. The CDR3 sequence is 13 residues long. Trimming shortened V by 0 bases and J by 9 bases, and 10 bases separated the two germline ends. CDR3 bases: TGCGCCAGCAGCTTGGCTTGGGGTTGTGAGCAGTTCTTC. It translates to CASSLAWGCEQFF. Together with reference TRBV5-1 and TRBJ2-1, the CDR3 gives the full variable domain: KAGVTQTPRYLIKTRGQQVTLSCSPISGHRSVSWYQQTPGQGLQFLFEYFSETQRNKGNFPGRFSGRQFSNSRSEMNVSTLELGDSALYLCASSLAWGCEQFFGPGTRLTVL.

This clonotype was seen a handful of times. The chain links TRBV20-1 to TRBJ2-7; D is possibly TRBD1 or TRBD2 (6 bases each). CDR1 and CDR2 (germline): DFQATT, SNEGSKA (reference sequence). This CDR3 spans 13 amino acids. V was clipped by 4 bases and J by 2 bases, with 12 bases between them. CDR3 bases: TGCAGTGCTATTTACAGGGAGGCCTACGAGCAGTACTTC. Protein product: CSAIYREAYEQYF.

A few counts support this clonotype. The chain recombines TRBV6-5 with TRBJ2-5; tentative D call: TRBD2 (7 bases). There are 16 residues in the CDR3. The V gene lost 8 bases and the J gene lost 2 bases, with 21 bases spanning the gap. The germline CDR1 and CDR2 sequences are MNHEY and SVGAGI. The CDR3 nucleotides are TGTGCCAGCGCTGGGGGGGCAGGAAGTGTGCAAGAGACCCAGTACTTC. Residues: CASAGGAGSVQETQYF.

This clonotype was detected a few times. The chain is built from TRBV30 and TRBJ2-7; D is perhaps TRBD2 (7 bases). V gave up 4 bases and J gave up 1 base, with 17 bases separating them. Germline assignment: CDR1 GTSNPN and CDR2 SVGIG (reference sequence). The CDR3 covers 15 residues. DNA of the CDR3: TGTGCCTGGACCCGCGCGGGGGCAGGGTCCTACGAGCAGTACTTC. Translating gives CAWTRAGAGSYEQYF.

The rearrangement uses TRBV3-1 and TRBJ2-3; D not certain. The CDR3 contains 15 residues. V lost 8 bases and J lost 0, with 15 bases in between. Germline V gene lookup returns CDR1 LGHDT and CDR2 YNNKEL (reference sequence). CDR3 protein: CASCPSYLSTDTQYF. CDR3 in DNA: TGTGCCAGCTGCCCGAGTTACCTTAGCACAGATACGCAGTATTTT.

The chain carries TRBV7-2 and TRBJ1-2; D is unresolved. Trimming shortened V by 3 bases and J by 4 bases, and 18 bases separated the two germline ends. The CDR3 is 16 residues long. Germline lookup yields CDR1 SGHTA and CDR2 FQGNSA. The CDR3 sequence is CASSLADGRQGYGYTF. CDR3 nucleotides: TGTGCCAGCAGCTTGGCGGATGGGAGACAAGGCTATGGCTACACCTTC.

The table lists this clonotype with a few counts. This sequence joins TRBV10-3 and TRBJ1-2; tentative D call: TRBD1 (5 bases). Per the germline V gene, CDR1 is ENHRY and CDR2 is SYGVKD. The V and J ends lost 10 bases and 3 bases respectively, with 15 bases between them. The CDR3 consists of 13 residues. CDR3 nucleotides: TGTGCCACCGGTCCCGGGACGGACTATGGCTACACCTTC. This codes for CATGPGTDYGYTF.

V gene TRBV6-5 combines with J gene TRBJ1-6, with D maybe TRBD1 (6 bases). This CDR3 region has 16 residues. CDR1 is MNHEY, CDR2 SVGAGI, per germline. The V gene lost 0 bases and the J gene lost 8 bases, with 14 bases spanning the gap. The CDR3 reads CASSYSRGGLDSPLHF. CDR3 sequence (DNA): TGTGCCAGCAGTTACTCTCGCGGGGGGCTTGATTCACCCCTCCACTTT.

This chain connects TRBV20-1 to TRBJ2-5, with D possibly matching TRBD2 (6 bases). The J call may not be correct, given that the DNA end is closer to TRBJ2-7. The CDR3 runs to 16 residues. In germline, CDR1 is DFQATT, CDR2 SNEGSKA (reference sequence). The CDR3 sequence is CSARNGGAEGRYEQYF. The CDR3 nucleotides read TGCAGTGCTAGGAACGGTGGGGCGGAGGGCCGGTACGAGCAGTACTTC.

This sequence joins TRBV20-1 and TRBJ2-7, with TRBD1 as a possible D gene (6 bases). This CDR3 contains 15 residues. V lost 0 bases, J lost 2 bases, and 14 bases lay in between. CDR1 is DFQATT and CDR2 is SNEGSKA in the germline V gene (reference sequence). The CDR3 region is CSARDGTLSPYEQYF. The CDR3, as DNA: TGCAGTGCTAGAGATGGGACACTAAGTCCCTACGAGCAGTACTTC.

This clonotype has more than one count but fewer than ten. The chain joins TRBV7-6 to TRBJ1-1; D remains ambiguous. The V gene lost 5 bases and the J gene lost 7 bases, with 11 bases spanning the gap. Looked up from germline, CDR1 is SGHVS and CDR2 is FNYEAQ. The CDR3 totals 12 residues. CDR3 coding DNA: TGTGCCAGCAGCACCCGGCCAGATGAAGCTTTCTTT. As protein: CASSTRPDEAFF.